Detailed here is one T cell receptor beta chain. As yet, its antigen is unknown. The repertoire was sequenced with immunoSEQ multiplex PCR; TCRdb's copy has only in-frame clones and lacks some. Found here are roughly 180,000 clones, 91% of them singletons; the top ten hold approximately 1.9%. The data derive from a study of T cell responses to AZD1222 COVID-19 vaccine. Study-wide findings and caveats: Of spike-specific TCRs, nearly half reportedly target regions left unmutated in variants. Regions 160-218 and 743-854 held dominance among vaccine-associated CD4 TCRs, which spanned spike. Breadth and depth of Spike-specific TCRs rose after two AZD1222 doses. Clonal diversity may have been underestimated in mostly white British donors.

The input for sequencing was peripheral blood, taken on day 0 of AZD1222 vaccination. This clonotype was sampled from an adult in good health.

The CDR3 DNA follows: TGCGCCAGCAGCCAAGATAGGGAGAAGACCCAGTACTTC. Its translation: CASSQDREKTQYF. This sequence joins TRBV4-1 and TRBJ2-5; maybe TRBD2 (5 bases). This CDR3 comprises 13 residues. In germline, CDR1 is MGHRA, CDR2 YSYEKL. Trimming took off 0 bases at V and 6 bases at J, with 8 bases between the two ends.